This is a list of T cell receptor beta chains from one sample in a study of blood T cell repertoires in COVID-19. Clones were read by immunoSEQ multiplex PCR, and TCRdb kept only the in-frame ones, dropping some. In the table there are 25,000 to 35,000 clones, approximately 90% of which are singletons. Sequences were obtained from peripheral blood. The source of these receptors is a human donor with active COVID-19. The donor label of this sample is uncertain. CDR3s include the opening cysteine and the closing phenylalanine or tryptophan. The D gene is left open where the match is weak. Size tells how often a clone was seen (once, few, many) or the class of an expanded clone, and some rows leave it out.

clone_size	v_call	j_call	d_call	cdr3_nt	cdr3_aa
-	TRBV4-2	TRBJ2-3	-	TGTGCCAGCAGCCCTAACGGGGGTGGTGCAGATACGCAGTATTTT	CASSPNGGGADTQYF
-	TRBV7-8	TRBJ1-2	TRBD1	TGTGCCAGCAGCCCTAGAGGGGCTGACAGGGCCGGAAATGGCTACACCTTC	CASSPRGADRAGNGYTF
-	TRBV6-5	TRBJ2-5	-	TGTGCCAGCAGTTACTCTCTCCGGAGGCCGACGGAGTACTTC	CASSYSLRRPTEYF
-	TRBV18	TRBJ2-7	-	TGTGCCAGCTCTCTCCAAGGGGCCAACTACGAGCAGTACTTC	CASSLQGANYEQYF
-	TRBV2	TRBJ2-1	TRBD1	TGTGCCAGCAGTGGACGGGACAGTCGGAATGAGCAGTTCTTC	CASSGRDSRNEQFF
-	TRBV5-8	TRBJ1-2	-	TGTGCCAGCAGCTCGATGGTGGAGTATAACTATGGCTACACCTTC	CASSSMVEYNYGYTF
once	TRBV27	TRBJ1-1	-	TGTGCCAGCAGTTTACGGCGGGGGCCTGAAGCTTTCTTT	CASSLRRGPEAFF
-	TRBV9	TRBJ2-7	TRBD1	TGTGCCAGCAGCGTAGGGGGACAGGCGTCTTCTTACGAGCAGTACTTC	CASSVGGQASSYEQYF
-	TRBV6-2/TRBV6-3	TRBJ2-1	-	TGTGCCAGCAGTCAGGTCGACGGTTTGGAGCAGTTCTTC	CASSQVDGLEQFF
-	TRBV11-2	TRBJ1-6	TRBD1	TGTGCCAGCAGCCCGTCGACAGGGGCGAGTTCACCCCTCCACTTT	CASSPSTGASSPLHF
once	TRBV18	TRBJ2-4	-	TGTGCCAGCTCAGAAGGACAGTGGGCCAAAAACATTCAGTACTTC	CASSEGQWAKNIQYF
-	TRBV27	TRBJ2-3	-	TGTGCCAGCAGTGAAAAGACAGGAAGCACAGATACGCAGTATTTT	CASSEKTGSTDTQYF
-	TRBV27	TRBJ1-1	TRBD1	TGTGCCAGCAGTTCCTGGCAGACAGGGGAAGTTGACACTGAAGCTTTCTTT	CASSSWQTGEVDTEAFF
-	TRBV7-2	TRBJ1-5	-	TGTGCCAGCAGCCCCATGGCCGGGAATCAGCCCCAGCATTTT	CASSPMAGNQPQHF
-	TRBV7-2	TRBJ2-7	TRBD2	TGTGCCAGCAGCTTAGGGACTAGCGGACTTTACGAGCAGTACTTC	CASSLGTSGLYEQYF
-	TRBV6-5	TRBJ1-2	-	TGTGCCAGCAGTTACGCCAGGGACATCTATGGCTACACCTTC	CASSYARDIYGYTF